The 10 T cell receptor beta chains listed next were all sequenced from one sample in a study of cytomegalovirus exposure and HLA in healthy donors. The PCR used 60 Vbeta and 13 Jbeta primers. The method was immunoSEQ multiplex PCR; TCRdb's version includes in-frame clones alone and lacks a portion of them. In all, the sample yields about 96,000 clones. The specimen sequenced was PBMCs. The origin of the receptors is a woman aged 25 to 39 in good health and CMV-seronegative.

The chain carries TRBV5-5 and TRBJ1-1, with 7 bases fitting TRBD1. V lost 4 bases and J lost 0; bases outside the gene matches: 3. The germline V gene encodes CDR1 SGHKS and CDR2 YYEKEE (reference sequence). CDR3 length: 14 amino acids. In nucleotides, the CDR3 is TGTGCCAGCAGCAGGGACAGATTGAACACTGAAGCTTTCTTT. It encodes CASSRDRLNTEAFF.

The rearrangement joins TRBV10-1 to TRBJ2-7; weak D call: TRBD1 (6 bases). V gave up 8 bases and J gave up 2 bases, with 19 bases separating them. Germline CDR1 and CDR2: WNHNN and SYGVQD (reference sequence). The length of the CDR3 is 15 residues. The CDR3 sequence: CASGAGTNLTYEQYF. The CDR3 DNA reads as TGCGCCAGCGGCGCCGGGACAAATTTAACCTACGAGCAGTACTTC.

V and J are TRBV29-1 and TRBJ2-1; the match to TRBD1 covers 8 bases. CDR1 and CDR2 (germline): SQVTM, ANQGSEA. The CDR3 is made up of 14 amino acids. J lost 8 bases, V lost 1 base, and 7 bases had no gene match. As DNA, the CDR3 is TGCAGCGTTGAAGGCGGGCAGGGGGCAGATGAGCAGTTCTTC. Protein product: CSVEGGQGADEQFF.

V gene TRBV7-2 combines with J gene TRBJ1-1; TRBD1 agrees at 7 bases. Germline values: CDR1 SGHTA, CDR2 FQGNSA. This CDR3 spans 14 amino acids. The junction had 3 bases not matched to a gene; V was cut back by 1 base and J by 4 bases. The chain's CDR3 is CASSLETGITEAFF. The DNA for the CDR3 is TGTGCCAGCAGCTTAGAGACAGGGATCACTGAAGCTTTCTTT.

This chain uses TRBV4-1 with TRBJ1-1, with D possibly TRBD1 on 5 matching bases. The V end was cut by 1 base, the J end by 11 bases, with 17 bases between. CDR1 is MGHRA, CDR2 YSYEKL, per germline. The CDR3 is 14 residues long. The CDR3 nucleotides are TGCGCCAGCAGCCAAGTGGGGGAGGGTAAAGATGCTTTCTTT. Its translation: CASSQVGEGKDAFF.

This sequence joins TRBV6-6 and TRBJ1-4; 7 bases line up with TRBD1. Per germline, CDR1 MNHNY and CDR2 SVGAGI (reference sequence). The CDR3 runs to 15 residues. Trimming took 8 bases from V and 3 from J; bases not matched to a gene: 9. The CDR3 DNA is TGTGCCAGCTGCCAACAGGGGACGGCTAATGAAAAACTGTTTTTT. Protein product: CASCQQGTANEKLFF.

This chain links TRBV4-2 with TRBJ1-6; D unresolved. Germline values: CDR1 LGHNA, CDR2 YNFKEQ. The length of the CDR3 is 12 residues. V lost 6 bases and J 7 bases, leaving 7 bases between the germline ends. CDR3 DNA: TGTGCCAGCAGGCAGTTCAATTCACCCCTCCACTTT. It yields the protein CASRQFNSPLHF.

The chain has TRBV7-2 and TRBJ2-3; D is undetermined. CDR3 length: 13 amino acids. CDR1 is SGHTA and CDR2 is FQGNSA in the germline V gene. Trimming took 2 bases from V and 2 from J, leaving 5 bases between them. The DNA of the CDR3 is TGTGCCAGCAGCTTACTACTCACAGATACGCAGTATTTT. This codes for CASSLLLTDTQYF. Together with reference TRBV7-2 and TRBJ2-3, the CDR3 gives the full variable domain: GAGVSQSPSNKVTEKGKDVELRCDPISGHTALYWYRQSLGQGLEFLIYFQGNSAPDKSGLPSDRFSAERTGGSVSTLTIQRTQQEDSAVYLCASSLLLTDTQYFGPGTRLTVL.

The CDR3 bases are TGTGCCAGCAGCTTTGACCCGGGTCCCTACGAGCAGTACTTC. Protein sequence: CASSFDPGPYEQYF. The rearrangement joins TRBV11-2 to TRBJ2-7; no clear D gene. This CDR3 is 14 amino acids long. Germline assignment: CDR1 SGHAT and CDR2 FQNNGV. The ends were cut back, 3 bases at V and 2 bases at J, with 11 bases in the middle.

The chain has TRBV6-6 and TRBJ2-2; D remains ambiguous. The V end was cut by 6 bases, the J end by 8 bases, with 4 bases between. The CDR3 is 10 residues long. Germline values: CDR1 MNHNY, CDR2 SVGAGI (reference sequence). CDR3 in amino acids: CASSRGELFF. DNA of the CDR3: TGTGCCAGCAGCCGGGGGGAGCTGTTTTTT.